One T cell receptor (beta chain) is described in this entry. This specimen comes from a study of CD8 T cells in Susac syndrome. The RNA, about 0.45 to 1 ug, was put through reverse transcription using random hexamers. Multiplex PCR with immunoSEQ amplified the TCR beta CDR3 across 54 Vbeta and 13 Jbeta. TCRdb independently ran MiXCR on the immunoSEQ multiplex PCR reads; one entry per CDR3 protein. The top ten clones hold 0.093% of a sample with around 120,000 distinct CDR3 sequences, 85% to 95% of them seen once. Peripheral blood CD8+ and CD4+ T cells were profiled by TCR beta sequencing. Control patients had untreated stable or active relapsing-remitting multiple sclerosis by revised McDonald criteria. The CD8+ and CD4+ T cells were negatively isolated, with the TEMRA cells enriched by FACS. Germline CDR1 is SQVTM and CDR2 is ANQGSEA. V was clipped by 1 base and J by 9 bases; unmatched bases: 5. This CDR3 region has 14 residues.

The chain has TRBV29-1 and TRBJ2-1; 11 bases match TRBD2. Input material: CD4+ T cells from PBMCs. This clonotype was obtained from a human donor with multiple sclerosis. CDR3 protein: CSVEGSGGAGEQFF. DNA of the CDR3: TGCAGCGTTGAAGGTAGCGGGGGGGCAGGTGAGCAGTTCTTC.